This is a list of T cell receptor beta chains from one sample in a study of blood T cell repertoires in COVID-19. Clones were read by immunoSEQ multiplex PCR, and TCRdb kept only the in-frame ones, dropping some. Here the sample spans 90,000 or so clones, roughly 88% being singletons. What was sequenced was peripheral blood. These TCRs come from a man at least 80 years old with acute or convalescent COVID-19. CDR3s include the opening cysteine and the closing phenylalanine or tryptophan. A D gene is named only where the DNA matches it firmly. Not every row has a clone size; where given, it reads once, few, many or a size class.

j_gene: TRBJ2-1
v_gene: TRBV14
d_gene: NA
abundance: NA
CDR3nt: TGTGCCAGCAGCCAAGTAGCGGATTACTACAATGAGCAGTTCTTC
CDR3aa: CASSQVADYYNEQFF

j_gene: TRBJ2-3
v_gene: TRBV6-6
d_gene: NA
abundance: NA
CDR3nt: TGTGCCAGCAAGGTAGAGGGTAGCACAGATACGCAGTATTTT
CDR3aa: CASKVEGSTDTQYF

j_gene: TRBJ1-4
v_gene: TRBV18
d_gene: NA
abundance: NA
CDR3nt: TGTGCCAGCTCACACTGGGGGGACGCAACTAATGAAAAACTGTTTTTT
CDR3aa: CASSHWGDATNEKLFF

j_gene: TRBJ2-1
v_gene: TRBV6-5
d_gene: NA
abundance: NA
CDR3nt: TGTGCCAGCGCTCCGGGACATATTTACAATGAGCAGTTCTTC
CDR3aa: CASAPGHIYNEQFF

j_gene: TRBJ2-1
v_gene: TRBV2
d_gene: NA
abundance: NA
CDR3nt: TGTGCCAGCAGTGAGTCTGGGGGCAAGCAGTTCTTC
CDR3aa: CASSESGGKQFF

j_gene: TRBJ1-1
v_gene: TRBV10-3
d_gene: NA
abundance: NA
CDR3nt: TGTGCCATCACCGGAGAGTTGGACACTGAAGCTTTCTTT
CDR3aa: CAITGELDTEAFF

j_gene: TRBJ2-7
v_gene: TRBV7-9
d_gene: TRBD1
abundance: NA
CDR3nt: TGTGCCAGCAGCTTGACAGGGGGTAGGTACGAGCAGTACTTC
CDR3aa: CASSLTGGRYEQYF

j_gene: TRBJ1-1
v_gene: TRBV5-1
d_gene: TRBD1
abundance: NA
CDR3nt: TGCGCCAGCAGCGGGACAGGGGGCGGGCTCACTGAAGCTTTCTTT
CDR3aa: CASSGTGGGLTEAFF

j_gene: TRBJ1-5
v_gene: TRBV10-1
d_gene: NA
abundance: NA
CDR3nt: TGCGCCAGTTCCCTTGTCAGGATCCAGCCCCAGCATTTT
CDR3aa: CASSLVRIQPQHF

j_gene: TRBJ1-3
v_gene: TRBV5-3
d_gene: NA
abundance: NA
CDR3nt: TGTGCCAGAAGCTTGGCCGGAGATGGAAACACCATATATTTT
CDR3aa: CARSLAGDGNTIYF

j_gene: TRBJ2-4
v_gene: TRBV19
d_gene: TRBD2
abundance: NA
CDR3nt: TGTGCCAGTAGTATAGCTCCCCCTACTAGCGGGGCAGCCAAAAACATTCAGTACTTC
CDR3aa: CASSIAPPTSGAAKNIQYF

j_gene: TRBJ1-5
v_gene: TRBV18
d_gene: NA
abundance: NA
CDR3nt: TGTGCCAGCTCACCAGGGGGGAATGATCAGCCCCAGCATTTT
CDR3aa: CASSPGGNDQPQHF

j_gene: TRBJ1-1
v_gene: TRBV4-1
d_gene: NA
abundance: NA
CDR3nt: TGCGCCAGCAGCCAAGGCCCTCTAAGCACTGAAGCTTTCTTT
CDR3aa: CASSQGPLSTEAFF

j_gene: TRBJ1-1
v_gene: TRBV6-5
d_gene: TRBD1
abundance: once
CDR3nt: TGTGCCAGCAGTCCTGCCCGGACAGGGCTCACTGAAGCTTTCTTT
CDR3aa: CASSPARTGLTEAFF

j_gene: TRBJ2-1
v_gene: TRBV2
d_gene: NA
abundance: NA
CDR3nt: TGTGCCAGCAGTGTGAGGCTAGCCAATGAGCAGTTCTTC
CDR3aa: CASSVRLANEQFF

j_gene: TRBJ1-1
v_gene: TRBV5-4
d_gene: NA
abundance: NA
CDR3nt: TGTGCCAGCAGCTTGAAAGGGAGGGACACTGAAGCTTTCTTT
CDR3aa: CASSLKGRDTEAFF

j_gene: TRBJ2-7
v_gene: TRBV19
d_gene: TRBD2
abundance: NA
CDR3nt: TGTGCCAGTAGCCCTGGTCGGGCGTCTAGCGGGTCGGAGCAGTACTTC
CDR3aa: CASSPGRASSGSEQYF

j_gene: TRBJ2-7
v_gene: TRBV5-6
d_gene: NA
abundance: NA
CDR3nt: TGTGCCAGCAGCTGGACTACCTCCTACGAGCAGTACTTC
CDR3aa: CASSWTTSYEQYF